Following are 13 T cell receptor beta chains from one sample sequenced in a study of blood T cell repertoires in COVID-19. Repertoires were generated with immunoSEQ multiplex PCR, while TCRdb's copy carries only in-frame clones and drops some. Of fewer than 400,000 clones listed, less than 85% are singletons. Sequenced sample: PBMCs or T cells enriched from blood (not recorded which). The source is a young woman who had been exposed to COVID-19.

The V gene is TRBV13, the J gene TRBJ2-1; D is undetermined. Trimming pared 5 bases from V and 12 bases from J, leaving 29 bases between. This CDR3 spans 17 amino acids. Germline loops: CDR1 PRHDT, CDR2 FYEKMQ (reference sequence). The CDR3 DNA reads TGTGCCAGCAGCCTCTTCCGATCCTCCGGGTCCTTAGAGGTGCAGTTCTTC. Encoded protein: CASSLFRSSGSLEVQFF.

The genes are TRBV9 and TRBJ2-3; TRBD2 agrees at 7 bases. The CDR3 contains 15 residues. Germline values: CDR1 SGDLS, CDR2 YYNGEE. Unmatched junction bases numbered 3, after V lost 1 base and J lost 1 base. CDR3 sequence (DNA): TGTGCCAGCAGCGTAACGGGGGGTGGCACAGATACGCAGTATTTT. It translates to CASSVTGGGTDTQYF.

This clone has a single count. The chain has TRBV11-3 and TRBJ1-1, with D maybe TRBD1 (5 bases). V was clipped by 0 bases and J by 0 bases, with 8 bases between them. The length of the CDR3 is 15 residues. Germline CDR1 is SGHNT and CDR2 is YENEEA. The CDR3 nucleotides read TGTGCCAGCAGCTTAGATTCCAGGGTGAACACTGAAGCTTTCTTT. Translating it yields CASSLDSRVNTEAFF.

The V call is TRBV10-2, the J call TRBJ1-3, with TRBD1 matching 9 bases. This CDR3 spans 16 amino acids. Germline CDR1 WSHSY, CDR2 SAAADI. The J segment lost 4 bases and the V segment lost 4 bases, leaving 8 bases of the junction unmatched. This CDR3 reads CASSANPGTGGNTIYF. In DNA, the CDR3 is TGCGCCAGCAGTGCGAACCCCGGGACAGGGGGAAACACCATATATTTT.

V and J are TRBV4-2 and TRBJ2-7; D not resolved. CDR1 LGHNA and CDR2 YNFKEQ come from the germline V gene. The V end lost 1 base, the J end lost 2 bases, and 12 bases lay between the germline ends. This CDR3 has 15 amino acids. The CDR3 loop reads CASSQGVGLAYEQYF. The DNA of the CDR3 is TGTGCCAGCAGCCAAGGGGTGGGCCTGGCCTACGAGCAGTACTTC.

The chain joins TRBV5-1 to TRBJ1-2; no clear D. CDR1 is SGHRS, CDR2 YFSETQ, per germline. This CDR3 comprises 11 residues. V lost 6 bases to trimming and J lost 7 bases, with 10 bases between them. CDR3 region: CASKLDSGYTF. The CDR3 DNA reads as TGCGCCAGCAAGCTGGACTCTGGCTACACCTTC.

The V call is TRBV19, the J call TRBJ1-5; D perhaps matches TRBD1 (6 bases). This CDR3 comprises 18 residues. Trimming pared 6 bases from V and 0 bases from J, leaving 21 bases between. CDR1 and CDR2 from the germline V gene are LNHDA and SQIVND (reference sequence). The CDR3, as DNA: TGTGCCAGTAGCCTAAACACCCTTTGGACAGATAGCAATCAGCCCCAGCATTTT. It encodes CASSLNTLWTDSNQPQHF.

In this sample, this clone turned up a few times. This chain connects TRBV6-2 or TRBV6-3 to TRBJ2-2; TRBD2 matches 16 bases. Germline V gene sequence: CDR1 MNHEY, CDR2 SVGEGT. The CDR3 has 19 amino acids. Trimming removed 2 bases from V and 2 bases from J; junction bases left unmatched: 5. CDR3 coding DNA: TGTGCCAGCAGTTACCCGGGACTAGCGGGAGGGTCAAACACCGGGGAGCTGTTTTTT. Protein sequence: CASSYPGLAGGSNTGELFF.

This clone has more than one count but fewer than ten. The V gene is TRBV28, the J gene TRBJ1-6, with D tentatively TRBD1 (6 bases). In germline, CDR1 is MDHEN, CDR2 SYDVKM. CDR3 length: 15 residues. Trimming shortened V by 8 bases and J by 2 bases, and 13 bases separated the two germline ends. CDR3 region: CASRTGSTYNSPLHF. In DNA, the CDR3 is TGTGCCAGCCGAACAGGGAGCACCTATAATTCACCCCTCCACTTT. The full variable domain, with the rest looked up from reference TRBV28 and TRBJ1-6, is DVKVTQSSRYLVKRTGEKVFLECVQDMDHENMFWYRQDPGLGLRLIYFSYDVKMKEKGDIPEGYSVSREKKERFSLILESASTNQTSMYLCASRTGSTYNSPLHFGNGTRLTVT.

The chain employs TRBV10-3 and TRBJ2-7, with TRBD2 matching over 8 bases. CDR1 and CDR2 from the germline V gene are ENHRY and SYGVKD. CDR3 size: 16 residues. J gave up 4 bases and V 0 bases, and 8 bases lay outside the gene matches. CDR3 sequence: CAISESGLAGSYEQYF. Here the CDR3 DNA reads TGTGCCATCAGTGAGTCCGGGCTAGCGGGCAGTTACGAGCAGTACTTC.

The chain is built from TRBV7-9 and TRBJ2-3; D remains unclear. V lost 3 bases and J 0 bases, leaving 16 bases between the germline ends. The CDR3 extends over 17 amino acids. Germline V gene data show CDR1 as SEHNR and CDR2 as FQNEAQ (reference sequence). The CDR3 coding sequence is TGTGCCAGCAGCTTTTCGCCCCTTTCTACTAGCACAGATACGCAGTATTTT. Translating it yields CASSFSPLSTSTDTQYF.

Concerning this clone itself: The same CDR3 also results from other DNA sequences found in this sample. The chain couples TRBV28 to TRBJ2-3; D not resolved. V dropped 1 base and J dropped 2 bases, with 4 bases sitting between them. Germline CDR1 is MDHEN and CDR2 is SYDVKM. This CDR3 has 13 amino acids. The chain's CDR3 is CASSLSITDTQYF. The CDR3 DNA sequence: TGTGCCAGCAGTTTATCAATCACAGATACGCAGTATTTT.

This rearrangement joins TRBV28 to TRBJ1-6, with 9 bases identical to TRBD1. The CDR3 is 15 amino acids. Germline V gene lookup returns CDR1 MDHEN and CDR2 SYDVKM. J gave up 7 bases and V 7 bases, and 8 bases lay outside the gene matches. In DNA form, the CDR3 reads TGTGCCAGCAAACTACAGGGGGCAAGGAATTCACCCCTCCACTTT. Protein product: CASKLQGARNSPLHF.